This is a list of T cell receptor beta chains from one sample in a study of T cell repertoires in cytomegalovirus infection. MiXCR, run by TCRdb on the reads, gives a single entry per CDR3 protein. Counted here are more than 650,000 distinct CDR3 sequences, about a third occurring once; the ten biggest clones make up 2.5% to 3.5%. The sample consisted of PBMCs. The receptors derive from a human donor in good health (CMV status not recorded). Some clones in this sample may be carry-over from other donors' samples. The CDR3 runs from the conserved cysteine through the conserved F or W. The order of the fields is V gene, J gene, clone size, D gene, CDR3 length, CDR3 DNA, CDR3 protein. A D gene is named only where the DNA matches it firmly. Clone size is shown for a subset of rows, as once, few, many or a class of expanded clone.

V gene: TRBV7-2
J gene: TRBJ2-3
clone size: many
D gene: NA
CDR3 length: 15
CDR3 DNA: TGTGCCAGCAGCTTCCGAGTTTCTAGCACAGATACGCAGTATTTT
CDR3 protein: CASSFRVSSTDTQYF

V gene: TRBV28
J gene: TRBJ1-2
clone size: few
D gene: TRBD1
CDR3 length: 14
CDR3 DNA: TGTGCCAGCAGTATGGATCAGGGGGCGCGAGGCTACACCTTC
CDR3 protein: CASSMDQGARGYTF

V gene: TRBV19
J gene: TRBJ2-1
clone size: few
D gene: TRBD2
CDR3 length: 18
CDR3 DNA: TGTGCCAGTAGTATGACTAGCAGACTACCGAGCTCCTACAATGAGCAGTTCTTC
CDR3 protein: CASSMTSRLPSSYNEQFF

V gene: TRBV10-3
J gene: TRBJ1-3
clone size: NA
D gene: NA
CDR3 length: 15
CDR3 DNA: TGTGCCATCAGTCCGTCATACCCCTCTGGAAACACCATATATTTT
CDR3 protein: CAISPSYPSGNTIYF

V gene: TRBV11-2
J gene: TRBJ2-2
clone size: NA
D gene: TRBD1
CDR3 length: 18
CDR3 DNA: TGTGCCAGCAGCTTAGATCCTTTCGGGACAGGGCGGAACGGGGAGCTGTTTTTT
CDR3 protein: CASSLDPFGTGRNGELFF

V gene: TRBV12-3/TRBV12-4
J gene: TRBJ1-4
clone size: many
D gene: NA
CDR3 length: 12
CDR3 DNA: TGTGCCAGCAGCCAGGCCACCGAAAAACTGTTTTTT
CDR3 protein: CASSQATEKLFF

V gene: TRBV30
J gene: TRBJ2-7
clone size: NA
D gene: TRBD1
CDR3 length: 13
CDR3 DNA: TGTGCCTGGTCTGGGACAGGGGTTAACGAGCAGAACTTC
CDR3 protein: CAWSGTGVNEQNF

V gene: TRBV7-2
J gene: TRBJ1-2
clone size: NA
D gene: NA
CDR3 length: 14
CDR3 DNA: TGTGCCAGCAGCTTGGCCGACGGGTACTATGGCTACAGCTTC
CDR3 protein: CASSLADGYYGYSF

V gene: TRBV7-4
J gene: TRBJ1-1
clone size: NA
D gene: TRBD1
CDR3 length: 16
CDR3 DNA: TGTGCCAGCAGCTCCCGTAGGACAGGGCAAGGCACTGAAGCTTTCTTT
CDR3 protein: CASSSRRTGQGTEAFF

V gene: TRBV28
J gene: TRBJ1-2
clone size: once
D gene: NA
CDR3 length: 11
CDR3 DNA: TGTGCCAGCAGTGACTGGGGCGGCTACACCTTC
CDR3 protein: CASSDWGGYTF

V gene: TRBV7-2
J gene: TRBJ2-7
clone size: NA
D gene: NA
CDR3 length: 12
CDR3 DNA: TGTGCCAGCAGCTTAGTAATCAGGGAGCAGTACTTC
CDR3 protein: CASSLVIREQYF

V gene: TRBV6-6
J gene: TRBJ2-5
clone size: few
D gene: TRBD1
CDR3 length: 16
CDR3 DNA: TGTGCCAGCAGTTACTCGATAGAGGGGGCGCGGGAGACCCAGTACTTC
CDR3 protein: CASSYSIEGARETQYF

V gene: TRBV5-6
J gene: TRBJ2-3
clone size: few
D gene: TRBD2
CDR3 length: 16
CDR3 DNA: TGTGCCAGCAGCTTCCTAGCGGGAGTATGGGCAGATACGCAGTATTTT
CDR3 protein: CASSFLAGVWADTQYF

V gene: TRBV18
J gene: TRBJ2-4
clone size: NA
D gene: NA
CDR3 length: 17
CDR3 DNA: TGTGCCAGCTCACCGCCCCAGGGAGCGCAAGAATTAGACATTCAGTACTTC
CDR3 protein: CASSPPQGAQELDIQYF

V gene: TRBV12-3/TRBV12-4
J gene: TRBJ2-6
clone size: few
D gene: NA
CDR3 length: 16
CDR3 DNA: TGTGCCAGCAGTTTAGATTGGGTCTCTGGGGCCAACGTCCTGACTTTC
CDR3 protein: CASSLDWVSGANVLTF

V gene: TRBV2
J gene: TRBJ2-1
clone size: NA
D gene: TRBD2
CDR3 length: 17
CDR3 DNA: TGTGCCAGCAGTGAAGTACGGGGGAGGGCCTTTCACAATGAGCAGTTCTTC
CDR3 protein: CASSEVRGRAFHNEQFF

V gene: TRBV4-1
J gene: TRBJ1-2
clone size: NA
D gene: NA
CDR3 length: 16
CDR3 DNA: TGCGCCAGCAGCCAAGATGCCGGATTTGGAGAATATGGCTACACCTTC
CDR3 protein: CASSQDAGFGEYGYTF

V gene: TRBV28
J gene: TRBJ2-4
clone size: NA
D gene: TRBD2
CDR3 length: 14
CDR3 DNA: TGTGCCAGCAGTTTTCAGCGGGGCAAGAACATTCAGTACTTC
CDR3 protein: CASSFQRGKNIQYF

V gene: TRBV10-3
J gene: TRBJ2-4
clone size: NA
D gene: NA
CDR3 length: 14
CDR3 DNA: TGTGCCATCAGTGAAGACAGGTATCTTAGCATTCAGTACTTC
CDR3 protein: CAISEDRYLSIQYF

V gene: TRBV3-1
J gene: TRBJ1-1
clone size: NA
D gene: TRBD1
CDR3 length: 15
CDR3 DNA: TGTGCCAGAAGCCAAGTGGGACAGGGAGACACTGAAGCTTTCTTT
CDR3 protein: CARSQVGQGDTEAFF

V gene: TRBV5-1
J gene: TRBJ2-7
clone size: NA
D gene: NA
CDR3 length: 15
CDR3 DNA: TGCGCCAGCAGCTTGGACGGGGCCCCAACCTACGAGCAGTACTTC
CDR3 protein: CASSLDGAPTYEQYF

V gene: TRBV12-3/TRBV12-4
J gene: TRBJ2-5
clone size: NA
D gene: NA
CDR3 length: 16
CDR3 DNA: TGTGCCAGCAGTTTCGGAGCGGCAGGAAACCAAGAGACCCAGTACTTC
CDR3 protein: CASSFGAAGNQETQYF

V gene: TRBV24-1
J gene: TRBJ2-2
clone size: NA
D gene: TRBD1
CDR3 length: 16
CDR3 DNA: TGTGCCACCAGTGACGGGACAGGGGCGAACACCGGGGAGCTGTTTTTT
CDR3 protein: CATSDGTGANTGELFF

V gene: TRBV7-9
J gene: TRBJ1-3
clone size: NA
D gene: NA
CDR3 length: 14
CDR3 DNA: TGTGCCAGCAGCCTGGGGCGGGTGCCGGACACCATATATTTT
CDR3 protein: CASSLGRVPDTIYF

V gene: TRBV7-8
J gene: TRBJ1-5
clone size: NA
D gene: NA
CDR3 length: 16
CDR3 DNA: TGTGCCAGCAGTGTAGGTTGGGCGTTTAGCAATCAGCCCCAGCATTTT
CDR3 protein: CASSVGWAFSNQPQHF

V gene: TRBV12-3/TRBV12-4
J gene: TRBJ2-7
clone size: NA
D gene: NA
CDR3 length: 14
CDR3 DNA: TGTGCCAGCAGTTTACAAGCCGGGGGATCCGAGCAGTACTTC
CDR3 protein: CASSLQAGGSEQYF

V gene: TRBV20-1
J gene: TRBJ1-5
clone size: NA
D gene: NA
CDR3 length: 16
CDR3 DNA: TGCAGTGCTAGAGGGTGGGAAGGCAACCCCAATCAGCCCCAGCATTTT
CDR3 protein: CSARGWEGNPNQPQHF

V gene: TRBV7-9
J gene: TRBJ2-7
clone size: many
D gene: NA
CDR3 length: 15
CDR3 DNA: TGTGCCAGCAGCATAGGTCGTGCAGAAACCTACGAGCAGTACTTC
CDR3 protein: CASSIGRAETYEQYF

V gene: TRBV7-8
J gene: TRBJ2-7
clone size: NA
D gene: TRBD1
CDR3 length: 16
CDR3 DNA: TGTGCCAGCAGCTTAGATGGACAGGATGGTGGCTACGAGCAGTACTTC
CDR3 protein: CASSLDGQDGGYEQYF